The 6 T cell receptor beta chains given below trace back to one sample, sequenced in a study of cytomegalovirus exposure and HLA in healthy donors. Researchers ran the PCR with 60 Vbeta and 13 Jbeta primers. Assay used: immunoSEQ multiplex PCR; TCRdb lists only in-frame clones, some missing. The sample lists about 100,000 clones, around three quarters occurring once. The sample taken for sequencing was PBMCs. The receptors were sampled from a female donor in good health and CMV-seropositive.

The V call is TRBV19, the J call TRBJ1-6; 7 bases line up with TRBD1. CDR1 and CDR2 (germline): LNHDA, SQIVND (reference sequence). The CDR3 spans 14 residues. V lost 4 bases, J lost 8 bases, and 5 bases stayed unmatched. CDR3 sequence (DNA): TGTGCCAGTAGTAAGGACAGGCGGGATTCACCCCTCCACTTT. This gives the protein CASSKDRRDSPLHF.

This chain joins TRBV7-9 and TRBJ2-2, with D unresolved. V lost 1 base to trimming and J lost 11 bases, with 17 bases between them. Germline V gene sequence: CDR1 SEHNR, CDR2 FQNEAQ (reference sequence). The CDR3 spans 15 residues. The CDR3 here is CASSLGGVRLDELFF. CDR3 coding DNA: TGTGCCAGCAGCTTAGGCGGAGTCCGTCTTGACGAGCTGTTTTTT.

This clone appeared a few times. The chain couples TRBV29-1 to TRBJ2-2; 8 bases map to TRBD1. The CDR3 has 13 residues. Germline CDR1 is SQVTM and CDR2 is ANQGSEA. Unmatched junction bases numbered 3, after V lost 5 bases and J lost 4 bases. CDR3 nucleotide sequence: TGCAGCGTTAAAGGACAGGGCACCGGGGAGCTGTTTTTT. Translating gives CSVKGQGTGELFF.

V and J are TRBV10-2 and TRBJ2-7; 10 bases map to TRBD2. Germline trimming cut 7 bases from V and 6 bases from J; bases unmatched to any gene: 9. The CDR3 sequence is 14 residues long. Germline CDR1 reads WSHSY; CDR2 reads SAAADI. CDR3: CASKEAGGPIEQYF. The CDR3, as DNA: TGCGCCAGCAAGGAAGCGGGAGGGCCTATCGAGCAGTACTTC.

The chain recombines TRBV6-5 with TRBJ1-5; a weak D match, TRBD1 (5 bases). CDR1 and CDR2 from the germline V gene are MNHEY and SVGAGI. This CDR3 comprises 13 residues. V dropped 8 bases and J dropped 9 bases, with 17 bases sitting between them. The CDR3 sequence is CASYRLPGLPQHF. Here the CDR3 DNA reads TGTGCCAGCTATAGACTCCCAGGGTTGCCCCAGCATTTT.

V and J are TRBV7-6 and TRBJ1-2; possibly TRBD1 for D (6 bases). This CDR3 has 13 residues. V was shortened by 2 bases and J by 3 bases, with 7 bases between the two germline ends. The V gene's germline CDR1 is SGHVS and CDR2 FNYEAQ. The CDR3 sequence is CASSLNRDYGYTF. The CDR3 bases are TGTGCCAGCAGCTTAAACAGGGACTATGGCTACACCTTC. Based on the CDR3 plus reference TRBV7-6 and TRBJ1-2, the full variable domain is GAGVSQSPRYKVTKRGQDVALRCDPISGHVSLYWYRQALGQGPEFLTYFNYEAQQDKSGLPNDRFSAERPEGSISTLTIQRTEQRDSAMYRCASSLNRDYGYTFGSGTRLTVV.